A selection of T cell receptor beta chains follows, all from one sample in a study of radiotherapy plus CTLA-4 blockade in lung cancer. Here immunoSEQ multiplex PCR was the method, and the copy in TCRdb shows in-frame clones only, minus some. The repertoire holds approximately 73,000 clones, with roughly 84% as singletons. The source material was peripheral blood, sampled from a patient treated with radiotherapy plus ipilimumab. The origin of the receptors is a human donor with non-small cell lung cancer that progressed on radiotherapy plus ipilimumab. CDR3s include the opening cysteine and the closing phenylalanine or tryptophan. A D gene is named only where the DNA matches it firmly. A row's size may be missing; if present it is once, few, many or a size class.

cdr3_aa cdr3_nt j_call clone_size v_call d_call
CASSQPGSVAKNIQYF TGCGCCAGCAGCCAACCTGGCTCGGTGGCCAAAAACATTCAGTACTTC TRBJ2-4 - TRBV4-1 -
CASSRGFNQPQHF TGTGCCAGCAGCCGGGGTTTCAATCAGCCCCAGCATTTT TRBJ1-5 once TRBV2 -
CASSPGNSNQPQHF TGTGCCAGCTCCCCAGGAAATAGCAATCAGCCCCAGCATTTT TRBJ1-5 - TRBV18 -
CASSLEGRNQPQHF TGTGCCAGCAGCTTAGAAGGAAGGAATCAGCCCCAGCATTTT TRBJ1-5 few TRBV7-6 -
CASTLNSNYGYTF TGTGCCAGCACCTTAAACTCTAACTATGGCTACACCTTC TRBJ1-2 - TRBV25-1 -
CASSEPAGADTQYF TGTGCCAGCAGTGAACCAGCCGGGGCAGATACGCAGTATTTT TRBJ2-3 once TRBV6-1 -
CASKLDRNSGNTIYF TGTGCCAGCAAACTAGACAGGAACTCTGGAAACACCATATATTTT TRBJ1-3 - TRBV28 -
CASSRDRVIAGANVLTF TGTGCCAGCAGCCGGGACAGGGTTATTGCTGGGGCCAACGTCCTGACTTTC TRBJ2-6 - TRBV7-3 TRBD1
CASRETGRSGNTIYF TGTGCCAGCAGGGAGACAGGGCGATCTGGAAACACCATATATTTT TRBJ1-3 - TRBV6-6 TRBD1
CASSLQGVEAFF TGCGCCAGCAGCTTGCAGGGTGTTGAAGCTTTCTTT TRBJ1-1 - TRBV5-1 -
CASSIKTSGSPDTQYF TGTGCCAGCAGCATAAAGACTAGCGGGAGCCCAGATACGCAGTATTTT TRBJ2-3 - TRBV7-3 TRBD2
CASSYVKASGKNEQFF TGTGCCAGCAGTTACGTCAAGGCTAGCGGGAAGAATGAGCAGTTCTTC TRBJ2-1 - TRBV6-6 TRBD2
CASSLGNNQPQHF TGTGCCAGCAGCTTGGGGAACAATCAGCCCCAGCATTTT TRBJ1-5 - TRBV7-6 -
CASSLWPGQANQPQHF TGTGCCAGCAGCTTATGGCCGGGACAGGCTAATCAGCCCCAGCATTTT TRBJ1-5 - TRBV28 TRBD1
CASSLAGTGYGYTF TGCGCCAGCAGCTTGGCGGGGACAGGGTATGGCTACACCTTC TRBJ1-2 - TRBV5-1 TRBD1
CACTGTDTQYF TGTGCCTGCACGGGCACAGATACGCAGTATTTT TRBJ2-3 - TRBV30 -
CASSYGQGHSFTEAFF TGTGCCAGCAGTTACGGGCAGGGACATTCCTTCACTGAAGCTTTCTTT TRBJ1-1 - TRBV6-5 -